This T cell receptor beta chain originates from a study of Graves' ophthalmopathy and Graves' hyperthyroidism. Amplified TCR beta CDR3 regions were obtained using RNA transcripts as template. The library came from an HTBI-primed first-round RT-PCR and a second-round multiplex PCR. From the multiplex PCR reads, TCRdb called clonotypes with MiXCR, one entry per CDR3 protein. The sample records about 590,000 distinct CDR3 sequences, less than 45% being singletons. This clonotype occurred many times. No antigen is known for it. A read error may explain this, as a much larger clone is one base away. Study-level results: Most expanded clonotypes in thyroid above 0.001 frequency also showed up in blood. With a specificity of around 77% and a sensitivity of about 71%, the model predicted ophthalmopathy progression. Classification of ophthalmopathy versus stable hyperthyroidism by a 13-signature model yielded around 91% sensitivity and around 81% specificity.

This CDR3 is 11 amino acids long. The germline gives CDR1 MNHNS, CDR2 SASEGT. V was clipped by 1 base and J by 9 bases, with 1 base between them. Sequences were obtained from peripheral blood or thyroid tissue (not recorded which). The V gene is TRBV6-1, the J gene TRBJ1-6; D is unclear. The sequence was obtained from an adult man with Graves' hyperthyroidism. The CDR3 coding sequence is TGTGCCAGCAGTGAAGTTTCACCCCTCCACTTT. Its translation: CASSEVSPLHF.